These T cell receptor beta chains were read from a single sample in a study of blood T cell repertoires in COVID-19. Clones were read by immunoSEQ multiplex PCR, and TCRdb kept only the in-frame ones, dropping some. The sample includes some 93,000 clones, about four fifths seen only once; the top ten take about 24%. Sequencing used peripheral blood. The receptors derive from a human donor in a cohort sampled during active COVID-19. CDR3s include the opening cysteine and the closing phenylalanine or tryptophan. Each record gives: J gene, D gene, clone size, V gene, CDR3 protein, CDR3 DNA. D genes are given only for firm matches. Size values are once, few and many counts, or a class for expanded clones, and some rows have none.

TRBJ2-5 | NA | few | TRBV5-1 | CASSLSRTGRPNLGETQYF | TGCGCCAGCAGCTTGAGTCGTACAGGGCGCCCTAACTTGGGGGAGACCCAGTACTTC
TRBJ2-5 | NA | NA | TRBV7-9 | CASSPLSGETQYF | TGTGCCAGCAGCCCCCTCTCAGGGGAGACCCAGTACTTC
TRBJ2-3 | NA | NA | TRBV11-2 | CASSLVAGLNTDTQYF | TGTGCCAGCAGCTTAGTGGCGGGATTGAACACAGATACGCAGTATTTT
TRBJ2-7 | TRBD1 | few | TRBV6-5 | CASNLQGWNYEQYF | TGTGCCAGCAACCTACAGGGGTGGAACTACGAGCAGTACTTC
TRBJ2-7 | NA | NA | TRBV4-3 | CASSRIQGYEQYF | TGCGCCAGCAGCCGAATACAGGGTTACGAGCAGTACTTC
TRBJ2-7 | TRBD2 | NA | TRBV7-8 | CASSLALVAGAYEQYF | TGTGCCAGCAGCTTAGCGTTGGTAGCGGGAGCCTACGAGCAGTACTTC
TRBJ1-5 | NA | NA | TRBV27 | CASSWFGGGNQPQHF | TGTGCCAGCAGTTGGTTCGGGGGTGGCAATCAGCCCCAGCATTTT
TRBJ2-3 | NA | NA | TRBV4-1 | CASSQDDRWGDTQYF | TGCGCCAGCAGCCAAGACGACAGGTGGGGAGATACGCAGTATTTT
TRBJ2-3 | NA | NA | TRBV4-3 | CASSQERGNVQYF | TGCGCCAGCAGCCAAGAGCGAGGGAACGTGCAGTATTTT
TRBJ2-3 | TRBD1 | once | TRBV5-4 | CASYDRGSTDTQYF | TGTGCCAGCTACGACAGGGGTAGCACAGATACGCAGTATTTT
TRBJ1-1 | TRBD1 | once | TRBV5-1 | CASSLRTGGDTEAFF | TGCGCCAGCAGCCTGCGGACAGGGGGAGATACTGAAGCTTTCTTT
TRBJ1-3 | TRBD1 | few | TRBV19 | CASRQQGSGNTIYF | TGTGCCAGTAGGCAACAGGGGTCGGGAAACACCATATATTTT
TRBJ2-3 | NA | NA | TRBV13 | CASSAGTLQPSTDTQYF | TGTGCCAGCAGCGCCGGGACACTGCAACCTAGCACAGATACGCAGTATTTT
TRBJ1-1 | NA | NA | TRBV6-5 | CASSYSGASGTEAFF | TGTGCCAGCAGTTACTCTGGGGCCTCGGGCACTGAAGCTTTCTTT